This T cell receptor beta chain is from a study of cytomegalovirus exposure and HLA in healthy donors. Broader study findings: HLA-A and HLA-B allele assignments for most subjects were reportedly predicted accurately using TCR beta sequences. Some segments of the V type, notably TRBV6-2 and TRBV6-3, were excluded as indistinguishable.

On this clone: The target antigen is unknown.

A multiplex PCR was run with 60 Vbeta primers and 13 Jbeta primers. Using immunoSEQ multiplex PCR, the repertoire was profiled, and TCRdb retains in-frame clones only, with some absent. This sample yields roughly 98,000 clones, of which more than 60% are seen a single time; 2% to 3% belongs to the top ten. With 1 base removed from V and 2 bases from J, the gap between germline ends came to 12 bases. In germline, CDR1 is SEHNR, CDR2 FQNEAQ (reference sequence). The CDR3 length is 15 residues. This chain links TRBV7-9 with TRBJ2-7, with D tentatively TRBD2 (6 bases). The sequence was obtained from a man in his fifties or sixties in good health and CMV-seronegative. Sequencing was performed on PBMCs. The CDR3 sequence is CASSLGEVAAYEQYF. The CDR3 region has the DNA TGTGCCAGCAGCTTAGGGGAGGTAGCGGCCTACGAGCAGTACTTC.